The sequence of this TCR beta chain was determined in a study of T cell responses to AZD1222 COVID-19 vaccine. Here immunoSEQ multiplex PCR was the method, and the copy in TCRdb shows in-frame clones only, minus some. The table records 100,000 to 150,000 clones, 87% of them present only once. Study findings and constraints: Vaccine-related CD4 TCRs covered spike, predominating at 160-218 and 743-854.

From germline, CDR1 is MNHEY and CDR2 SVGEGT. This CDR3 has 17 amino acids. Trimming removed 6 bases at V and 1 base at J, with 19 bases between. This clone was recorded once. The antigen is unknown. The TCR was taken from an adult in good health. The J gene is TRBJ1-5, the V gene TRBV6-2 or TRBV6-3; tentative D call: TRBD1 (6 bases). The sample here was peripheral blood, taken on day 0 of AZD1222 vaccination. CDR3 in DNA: TGTGCCAGCAGACCTTACGTTGGGACAAACAGCAATCAGCCCCAGCATTTT. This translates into CASRPYVGTNSNQPQHF.